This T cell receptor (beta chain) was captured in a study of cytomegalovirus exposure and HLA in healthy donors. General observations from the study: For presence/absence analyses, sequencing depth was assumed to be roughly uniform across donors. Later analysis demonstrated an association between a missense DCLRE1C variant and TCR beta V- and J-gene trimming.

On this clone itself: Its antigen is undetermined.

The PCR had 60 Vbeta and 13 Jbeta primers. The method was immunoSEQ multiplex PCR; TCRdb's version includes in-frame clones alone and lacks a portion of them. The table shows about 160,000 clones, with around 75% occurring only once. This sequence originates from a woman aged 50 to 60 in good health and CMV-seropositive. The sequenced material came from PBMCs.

CDR3: CASSEFEGTEAFF. In DNA form, the CDR3 reads TGCGCCAGCAGTGAGTTTGAGGGCACTGAAGCTTTCTTT. The chain combines TRBV10-2 with TRBJ1-1; no firm D call. The germline CDR1 and CDR2 sequences are WSHSY and SAAADI. The CDR3 is made up of 13 amino acids. V lost 1 base to trimming and J lost 4 bases, with 7 bases between them.